Described below is a single T cell receptor beta chain sequence and its context. Its recognized antigen is unknown. No qualities accompany the bases; no much larger clone lies one base away. RNA was isolated from bulk, unsorted tissue, and RNA quality was assessed with a NanoDrop ND-1000 and an Agilent 2100. The donors were newly diagnosed lung cancer patients admitted for thoracic surgery in China from August to November 2014 who had not received prior chemotherapy. Patients with previous radiotherapy or chemotherapy, or with another concurrent cancer, were excluded from the study. Pieces of surgical tissue measuring about 1-2.1 cm3 were kept in RNAlater solution and stored at -80 degrees C until use. Library method: multiplex PCR. These reads were obtained on an Illumina HiSeq 2500. Following protocols modified from ARM-PCR, the researchers constructed TCRbeta libraries through three rounds of nested PCR with primers (Table S4). Before sequencing, PCR products in the 200-500 bp range were cut out of the gel and cleaned up using the QIAquick gel extraction kit. For the original study's pipeline: Trimmomatic was used to clean the reads, FLASH was used to merge the reads into complete CDR3 sequences, and MiTCR was used to assign the reads to V(D)J germline segments. Clonal diversity was computed as the inverse Simpson's index with VDJtools. In-frame sequences without a premature stop codon were defined as productive reads. TCRdb reprocessing: public reads trimmed at Q25 with fastp, clones called with MiXCR, in-frame beta chains kept. Every distinct CDR3 protein forms one entry, paired with its most common genes and DNA. These V and J calls rely on TCRdb rather than the paper's analysis. The sample table lists about 93,000 distinct CDR3 sequences, around 71% of them with a count of one. Together, the top ten hold around 19% of the sample.

The junction shows trimming of 5 bases on V and 3 bases on J, plus 5 bases between the germline ends. The CDR3 runs 11 residues from the cysteine to the phenylalanine. Only the CDR3 DNA stays, 33 bases, in frame from base 1. Looking up the germline V gene yields CDR1 SGHNT and CDR2 YENEEA. The data originate from a study of tumor and adjacent non-tumor tissue in lung cancer (dated 2018 in TCRdb). Regarding the research as a whole: The cohort included some twelve adenocarcinoma, a couple of squamous cell carcinoma and 1 small cell lung cancer patients. More than 25 paired specimens, one tumor and one normal lung sample per patient, were profiled by TCRbeta CDR3 sequencing. The roughly 15 patients were aged roughly 30 to 85 years, included around ten men and 5 women, and had TNM stage I to III disease. Sequencing produced 130,000,000 or so productive TCRbeta reads in total, an average of approximately 4.2 million reads per sample. Using bulk TCRbeta repertoires from some 15 lung cancer patients, the study set lung tumor tissue side by side with matched distant non-tumor lung tissue. Beyond this particular receptor, the publication reports: The cohort had only about 15 patients, and the authors noted that larger samples and more detailed clinical data are needed. The top 100 clones accounted for a significantly larger cumulative portion of the repertoire in normal lung than in tumor tissue. Tumor tissue showed significantly higher TCR diversity (inverse Simpson) than normal lung tissue, at around 450 vs 150 (P = 0.0075, Mann-Whitney U test). TCR diversity was significantly higher in younger patients, and higher tumor TCR diversity was associated with shorter overall and disease-free survival. The methods do not name the sequencing platform or mention unique molecular identifiers. Peripheral blood was not sequenced, so blood TCRbeta repertoires were not examined in the lung cancer patients of the study.

The TCR sequence derives from a man aged 55 to 69 with non-small cell lung cancer. Source material: lung tumor tissue. The chain is made from TRBV11-3 and TRBJ2-7; the D segment cannot be called with confidence. CDR3 loop: CASSANYEQYF. In nucleotide form, the sequence is TGTGCCAGCAGCGCCAACTACGAGCAGTACTTC.